These 27 T cell receptor beta chains were sequenced from one sample in a study of blood T cell repertoires in COVID-19. Produced via immunoSEQ multiplex PCR; TCRdb's table is partial and in-frame only. Counted here are about 61,000 clones, approximately 84% occurring once; the ten biggest clones make up about 15%. The material sequenced was peripheral blood. Source of these receptors: a human donor in a cohort sampled during active COVID-19.

The chain links TRBV7-8 to TRBJ2-6; D ambiguous. Trimming stripped 5 bases from V and 1 base from J, with 9 bases between. This CDR3 is 15 amino acids long. CDR1 and CDR2 from the germline V gene are SGHVS and FQNEAQ. Here the CDR3 reads CASSRGDSGANVLTF. As DNA, the CDR3 is TGTGCCAGCAGCCGAGGCGATTCTGGGGCCAACGTCCTGACTTTC. Filled out from reference TRBV7-8 and TRBJ2-6, the complete variable domain reads GAGVSQSPRYKVAKRGQDVALRCDPISGHVSLFWYQQALGQGPEFLTYFQNEAQLDKSGLPSDRFFAERPEGSVSTLKIQRTQQEDSAVYLCASSRGDSGANVLTFGAGSRLTVL.

CDR3 in DNA: TGTGCCAGCAGCCACCGGAACAGAGACTACGAGCAGTACTTC. It specifies CASSHRNRDYEQYF. The J gene is TRBJ2-7, the V gene TRBV6-5, with D unresolved. The V gene lost 6 bases and the J gene lost 3 bases, with 15 bases spanning the gap. Germline V gene lookup returns CDR1 MNHEY and CDR2 SVGAGI. The CDR3 has 14 amino acids.

The sample holds one count of this clone. The chain couples TRBV27 to TRBJ2-2; 7 bases align to TRBD1. The CDR3 spans 17 residues. Germline CDR1 MNHEY, CDR2 SMNVEV (reference sequence). With V trimmed by 5 bases and J by 6 bases, 15 bases remained unmatched. The DNA for the CDR3 is TGTGCCAGCAGTCACTCAGGGACAGCCCTATTGCCCGGGGAGCTGTTTTTT. Protein sequence: CASSHSGTALLPGELFF.

J is TRBJ2-7 and V is TRBV4-1; D ambiguous. Trimming shortened V by 0 bases and J by 3 bases, and 12 bases separated the two germline ends. This CDR3 spans 15 amino acids. Germline V gene sequence: CDR1 MGHRA, CDR2 YSYEKL. CDR3 nucleotide sequence: TGCGCCAGCAGCCAAGACGAGCGACCTTACTACGAGCAGTACTTC. The encoded protein is CASSQDERPYYEQYF.

CDR3 nucleotides: TGTGCCAGCAGCTTTCGCAGATCAGGGGAAGGGGCCAACGTCCTGACTTTC. Translating gives CASSFRRSGEGANVLTF. The rearrangement uses TRBV7-6 and TRBJ2-6, with D perhaps TRBD1 (6 bases). Germline lookup yields CDR1 SGHVS and CDR2 FNYEAQ. Trimming removed 3 bases at V and 4 bases at J, with 16 bases between. The CDR3 has 17 amino acids.

V gene TRBV6-2 or TRBV6-3 combines with J gene TRBJ2-5, with 10 bases identical to TRBD2. The V and J ends lost 2 bases and 10 bases, in that order; junction bases with no gene match: 7. Per the germline V gene, CDR1 is MNHEY and CDR2 is SVGEGT. The CDR3 spans 14 residues. In DNA form, the CDR3 reads TGTGCCAGCAGTTACGGGACTAGCGAGGTTTACCAGTACTTC. This translates into CASSYGTSEVYQYF.

The chain recombines TRBV28 with TRBJ1-4, with D unresolved. The V and J ends lost 6 bases and 14 bases respectively, with 16 bases between them. CDR3 length: 12 residues. The germline gives CDR1 MDHEN, CDR2 SYDVKM. The CDR3, as DNA: TGTGCCAGCAGATCCTCAGTAAAACAGCTGTTTTTT. Translating it yields CASRSSVKQLFF. Complete variable domain (other parts from reference TRBV28 and TRBJ1-4): DVKVTQSSRYLVKRTGEKVFLECVQDMDHENMFWYRQDPGLGLRLIYFSYDVKMKEKGDIPEGYSVSREKKERFSLILESASTNQTSMYLCASRSSVKQLFFGSGTQLSVL.

This clone was seen only once. V is TRBV10-1 and J is TRBJ2-5; 11 bases map to TRBD2. This CDR3 is built from 14 residues. V lost 5 bases to trimming and J lost 4 bases; unmatched junction nucleotides: 3. The germline V gene has CDR1 WNHNN and CDR2 SYGVQD (reference sequence). Here the CDR3 DNA reads TGCGCCAGCAGTCCTAGCGGGAGGAGAGAGACCCAGTACTTC. Translated, it gives CASSPSGRRETQYF.

This chain connects TRBV7-8 to TRBJ2-3; possible D gene TRBD1, 5 bases. The CDR3 spans 14 residues. Germline V gene lookup returns CDR1 SGHVS and CDR2 FQNEAQ. V lost 5 bases and J lost 3, with 12 bases in between. The CDR3 reads CASSNRRVTDTQYF. The CDR3 DNA reads TGTGCCAGCAGCAACCGCAGGGTGACAGATACGCAGTATTTT.

This clone was seen a few times. The V and J genes are TRBV7-9 and TRBJ2-7; 8 positions agree with TRBD1. CDR3 length: 13 amino acids. The germline gives CDR1 SEHNR, CDR2 FQNEAQ (reference sequence). After removal of 6 bases from V and 3 bases from J, the junction contained 4 bases not matched to a gene. Written as DNA, the CDR3 is TGTGCCAGCAGGGGGACAGGCCACTACGAGCAGTACTTC. It is translated as CASRGTGHYEQYF.

This clone was observed once. V and J are TRBV6-5 and TRBJ2-1; D uncertain. CDR1 MNHEY and CDR2 SVGAGI come from the germline V gene. V was shortened by 6 bases and J by 4 bases, with 4 bases between the two germline ends. The CDR3 extends over 11 amino acids. CDR3 DNA: TGTGCCAGCAGCTTATACAATGAGCAGTTCTTC. It is translated as CASSLYNEQFF.

The chain joins TRBV4-2 to TRBJ1-3; no reliable D call. The CDR3 runs 13 residues. With 4 bases removed from V and 4 bases from J, the gap between germline ends came to 8 bases. Looked up from germline, CDR1 is LGHNA and CDR2 is YNFKEQ. This CDR3 reads CASSPVTGNTIYF. DNA for the CDR3: TGTGCCAGCAGCCCGGTAACCGGAAACACCATATATTTT.

The V call is TRBV19, the J call TRBJ2-3, with TRBD2 matching 9 bases. J gave up 6 bases and V 6 bases, and 10 bases lay outside the gene matches. Germline values: CDR1 LNHDA, CDR2 SQIVND (reference sequence). The CDR3 runs 15 residues. The CDR3 region has the DNA TGTGCCAGTAGGCCACTAGCGGGTAAGGGGGATACGCAGTATTTT. This encodes CASRPLAGKGDTQYF.

Turning to this clone: The same CDR3 is also encoded by other DNA sequences in this sample. The chain carries TRBV27 and TRBJ2-1; 9 positions match TRBD2. This CDR3 region has 13 residues. Germline loops: CDR1 MNHEY, CDR2 SMNVEV (reference sequence). The trim removed 5 bases at V and 10 bases at J, leaving 6 bases unmatched. The CDR3 is CASSPTLAGEQFF. CDR3 nucleotide sequence: TGTGCCAGCAGTCCGACTCTAGCGGGAGAGCAGTTCTTC.

J is TRBJ2-3 and V is TRBV5-1; perhaps TRBD1 as D (5 bases). Trimming pared 0 bases from V and 0 bases from J, leaving 5 bases between. This CDR3 has 14 amino acids. CDR1 is SGHRS and CDR2 is YFSETQ in the germline V gene. CDR3 loop: CASSLGQSTDTQYF. As DNA, the CDR3 is TGCGCCAGCAGCTTGGGACAGAGCACAGATACGCAGTATTTT.

This chain connects TRBV19 to TRBJ1-5, with 10 positions matching TRBD1. This CDR3 is 14 amino acids long. Per the germline V gene, CDR1 is LNHDA and CDR2 is SQIVND (reference sequence). V was pared by 4 bases and J by 7 bases, with 4 bases of the junction left unmatched. The CDR3 DNA reads as TGTGCCAGTAGTACGGGACAGGGGACGCAGCCCCAGCATTTT. It translates to CASSTGQGTQPQHF.

The chain is built from TRBV4-3 and TRBJ2-7; TRBD2 matches 9 bases. The CDR3 spans 17 residues. The V segment lost 0 bases and the J segment 4 bases; nucleotides outside the gene matches: 10. Germline assignment: CDR1 LGHNA and CDR2 YSLEER. This CDR3 is CASSQDPYSGRRYEQYF. DNA of the CDR3: TGCGCCAGCAGCCAAGATCCCTATAGCGGGAGAAGATACGAGCAGTACTTC.

The V gene is TRBV19, the J gene TRBJ1-5; 9 nucleotides agree with TRBD1. Germline V CDR1 and CDR2: LNHDA, SQIVND (reference sequence). This CDR3 comprises 16 residues. The J segment lost 6 bases and the V segment lost 3 bases, leaving 9 bases of the junction unmatched. The CDR3 loop is CASSMDGTGFGQPQHF. The CDR3 DNA reads TGTGCCAGTAGTATGGACGGGACAGGGTTTGGTCAGCCCCAGCATTTT. The whole variable domain, remainder taken from reference TRBV19 and TRBJ1-5, is DGGITQSPKYLFRKEGQNVTLSCEQNLNHDAMYWYRQDPGQGLRLIYYSQIVNDFQKGDIAEGYSVSREKKESFPLTVTSAQKNPTAFYLCASSMDGTGFGQPQHFGDGTRLSIL.

J is TRBJ1-2 and V is TRBV4-1; no reliable D call. Germline V gene lookup returns CDR1 MGHRA and CDR2 YSYEKL. With 4 bases removed from V and 4 bases from J, the gap between germline ends came to 16 bases. The CDR3 spans 15 residues. CDR3: CASSLTPDGLYGYTF. CDR3 nucleotide sequence: TGCGCCAGCAGCCTAACCCCGGACGGACTCTATGGCTACACCTTC.

The chain combines TRBV5-5 with TRBJ2-7; D is unresolved. V lost 3 bases to trimming and J lost 0 bases, with 10 bases between them. The CDR3 extends over 14 amino acids. In germline, CDR1 is SGHKS, CDR2 YYEKEE (reference sequence). The CDR3 DNA reads as TGTGCCAGCAGCTCCCTAAGGAGCTCCTACGAGCAGTACTTC. It translates to CASSSLRSSYEQYF.

The rearrangement uses TRBV5-1 and TRBJ2-7, with TRBD2 matching 14 bases. The CDR3 has 17 amino acids. The germline V gene has CDR1 SGHRS and CDR2 YFSETQ. The V gene end was trimmed by 3 bases and the J gene end by 5 bases; junction bases not matched to a gene: 10. CDR3 coding DNA: TGCGCCAGCAGCTATGGGACTAGCGGGAGTACGTTCCACGAGCAGTACTTC. This sequence encodes CASSYGTSGSTFHEQYF.

The J gene is TRBJ2-4, the V gene TRBV27; 10 bases match TRBD1. There are 14 residues in the CDR3. Looked up from germline, CDR1 is MNHEY and CDR2 is SMNVEV (reference sequence). V lost 4 bases, J lost 14 bases, and 11 bases stayed unmatched. In DNA form, the CDR3 reads TGTGCCAGCAGTTCCTACTGGGACAGGGGATTTGAGTACTTC. Protein: CASSSYWDRGFEYF.

CDR3 coding DNA: TGTGCCAGCGGGAAGGGGGGCGGGAGTGAGCAGTTCTTC. Translation: CASGKGGGSEQFF. This chain links TRBV7-3 with TRBJ2-1, with D perhaps TRBD2 (7 bases). CDR1 and CDR2 (germline): SGHTA, FQGTGA. CDR3 length equals 13 residues. With 8 bases removed from V and 9 bases from J, the gap between germline ends came to 17 bases.

This clone has just one count. J is TRBJ2-1 and V is TRBV5-1; maybe TRBD2 (5 bases). Trimming removed 0 bases from V and 3 bases from J, with 7 bases in between. The CDR3 is 14 amino acids. Per the germline V gene, CDR1 is SGHRS and CDR2 is YFSETQ. The DNA for the CDR3 is TGCGCCAGCAGCTTGGGACGGGGCTACAATGAGCAGTTCTTC. As protein: CASSLGRGYNEQFF.

The rearrangement uses TRBV24-1 and TRBJ1-2, with 7 nucleotides matching TRBD1. V shed 3 bases and J 2 bases; nucleotides not matched to a gene: 8. Per germline, CDR1 KGHDR and CDR2 SFDVKD. The CDR3 length is 16 residues. DNA of the CDR3: TGTGCCACCAGTGATCCACTAAAGACAGGGAACTATGGCTACACCTTC. Its protein product is CATSDPLKTGNYGYTF.

The rearrangement joins TRBV7-9 to TRBJ1-3, with 10 bases aligning to TRBD1. The CDR3 consists of 16 residues. The V gene's germline CDR1 is SEHNR and CDR2 FQNEAQ (reference sequence). Trimming removed 2 bases from V and 3 bases from J; junction bases left unmatched: 4. The CDR3 region is CASSLMGQGIGNTIYF. The DNA of the CDR3 is TGTGCCAGCAGCTTAATGGGACAGGGGATTGGAAACACCATATATTTT.

The chain employs TRBV9 and TRBJ2-3, with D unclear. Trimming cost V 0 bases and J 4 bases, with 15 bases left between them. This CDR3 comprises 16 residues. Germline CDR1 is SGDLS and CDR2 is YYNGEE. The CDR3 is CASSVAATTPPDTQYF. The CDR3, as DNA: TGTGCCAGCAGCGTAGCTGCCACTACCCCCCCAGATACGCAGTATTTT. The full variable domain, completed using reference TRBV9 and TRBJ2-3, is DSGVTQTPKHLITATGQRVTLRCSPRSGDLSVYWYQQSLDQGLQFLIQYYNGEERAKGNILERFSAQQFPDLHSELNLSSLELGDSALYFCASSVAATTPPDTQYFGPGTRLTVL.